The entry below gives a single T cell receptor beta chain sequence along with its context. What it recognizes is unknown. The primer mix had 60 Vbeta and 13 Jbeta primers. The assay was immunoSEQ multiplex PCR, and TCRdb's table has in-frame clones only and misses some. The sample has around 57,000 clones, roughly 90% seen once. The record originates from a study of cytomegalovirus exposure and HLA in healthy donors. Points from the study as a whole: Excluded were some V segments that proved indistinguishable, including TRBV6-2 and TRBV6-3. A few CMV-associated chains were confirmed in vitro to be specific for CMV antigens. Among TCR sequences, most were rare, though some public TCRs appeared in many donors. The availability of immune exposure information extended only to CMV serostatus.

CDR1 is SGHTA, CDR2 FQGNSA, per germline. The CDR3 covers 12 residues. Trimming stripped 3 bases from V and 5 bases from J, with 7 bases between. This receptor was obtained from a young man in good health and CMV-seropositive. The chain has TRBV7-2 and TRBJ2-5; the D is unclear. Sequenced material: PBMCs. The CDR3 loop reads CASSFPEETQYF. In DNA, the CDR3 is TGTGCCAGCAGCTTCCCGGAGGAGACCCAGTACTTC. Complete variable domain (other parts from reference TRBV7-2 and TRBJ2-5): GAGVSQSPSNKVTEKGKDVELRCDPISGHTALYWYRQSLGQGLEFLIYFQGNSAPDKSGLPSDRFSAERTGGSVSTLTIQRTQQEDSAVYLCASSFPEETQYFGPGTRLLVL.